A selection of T cell receptor beta chains follows, all from one sample in a study of T cells in Graves' hyperthyroidism and ophthalmopathy. TCRdb itself ran the multiplex PCR reads through MiXCR, one entry per CDR3 protein. The sample lists about half a million distinct CDR3 sequences, approximately 25% occurring once. Sequencing input: blood. These receptors came from a woman aged 25 to 45 with Graves' ophthalmopathy. Each CDR3 is given with its conserved first and last residue. Each record gives: D gene, clone size, J gene, CDR3 length, V gene, CDR3 DNA, CDR3 protein. D genes are given only for firm matches. Where a row states a size, it is once, few, many or the class of an expanded clone; other rows omit it.

d_call: -; clone_size: many; j_call: TRBJ2-5; cdr3_length: 14; v_call: TRBV18; cdr3_nt: TGTGCCAGCTCACCATTTTCTTCCTCGGAGACCCAGTACTTC; cdr3_aa: CASSPFSSSETQYF
d_call: TRBD1; clone_size: many; j_call: TRBJ1-2; cdr3_length: 13; v_call: TRBV6-5; cdr3_nt: TGTGCCAGCAGTAACGACAGGGAAGGGGGCTACACCTTC; cdr3_aa: CASSNDREGGYTF
d_call: -; clone_size: many; j_call: TRBJ2-7; cdr3_length: 14; v_call: TRBV25-1; cdr3_nt: TGTGCCGGCAGTCAGGACGGAAATTCCTACGAGCAGTACTTC; cdr3_aa: CAGSQDGNSYEQYF
d_call: -; clone_size: many; j_call: TRBJ1-1; cdr3_length: 16; v_call: TRBV5-4; cdr3_nt: TGTGCCAGCAGCGCACCCAACCCGGTACAGAACACTGAAGCTTTCTTT; cdr3_aa: CASSAPNPVQNTEAFF
d_call: TRBD1; clone_size: many; j_call: TRBJ1-1; cdr3_length: 14; v_call: TRBV2; cdr3_nt: TGTGCCAGCAGTGAGGGACAGACGAACACTGAAGCTTTCTTT; cdr3_aa: CASSEGQTNTEAFF
d_call: TRBD2; clone_size: few; j_call: TRBJ2-5; cdr3_length: 15; v_call: TRBV28; cdr3_nt: TGTGCCAGCAGTCCTACTTTGGGGGGGAGTGAGACCCAGTACTTC; cdr3_aa: CASSPTLGGSETQYF
d_call: -; clone_size: few; j_call: TRBJ1-2; cdr3_length: 13; v_call: TRBV19; cdr3_nt: TGTGCCAGTAGTATTTACCTCAACTATGGCTACACCTTC; cdr3_aa: CASSIYLNYGYTF
d_call: TRBD2; clone_size: many; j_call: TRBJ2-5; cdr3_length: 15; v_call: TRBV12-3/TRBV12-4; cdr3_nt: TGTGCCAGCAGTCCGAAACTAGCGGGGCAAGAGACCCAGTACTTC; cdr3_aa: CASSPKLAGQETQYF
d_call: -; clone_size: many; j_call: TRBJ2-7; cdr3_length: 16; v_call: TRBV6-2/TRBV6-3; cdr3_nt: TGTGCCAGCAGTTACTCGATCCAGGGGACCCCCTACGAGCAGTACTTC; cdr3_aa: CASSYSIQGTPYEQYF
d_call: -; clone_size: many; j_call: TRBJ1-5; cdr3_length: 16; v_call: TRBV3-1; cdr3_nt: TGTGCCAGCAGCCAAGATGGAGGTTATAGCAATCAGCCCCAGCATTTT; cdr3_aa: CASSQDGGYSNQPQHF
d_call: -; clone_size: many; j_call: TRBJ2-2; cdr3_length: 14; v_call: TRBV25-1; cdr3_nt: TGTGCCAGCAGTGAAGGCAGAAACACCGGGGAGCTGTTTTTT; cdr3_aa: CASSEGRNTGELFF
d_call: TRBD1; clone_size: -; j_call: TRBJ1-2; cdr3_length: 20; v_call: TRBV18; cdr3_nt: TGTGCCAGCTCACGAAAGGACAGCTCCGGGACAGGGGGCGCAGGTTATGGCTACACCTTC; cdr3_aa: CASSRKDSSGTGGAGYGYTF
d_call: TRBD1; clone_size: many; j_call: TRBJ1-2; cdr3_length: 15; v_call: TRBV4-1; cdr3_nt: TGCGCCAGCAGCCAAGGTGCCGGGACAGCCTATGGCTACACCTTC; cdr3_aa: CASSQGAGTAYGYTF
d_call: TRBD1; clone_size: -; j_call: TRBJ2-5; cdr3_length: 14; v_call: TRBV29-1; cdr3_nt: TGCAGCGTGGCAGGGGAAGGGACAGGAGAGACCCAGTACTTC; cdr3_aa: CSVAGEGTGETQYF
d_call: -; clone_size: -; j_call: TRBJ2-5; cdr3_length: 17; v_call: TRBV4-1; cdr3_nt: TGCGCCAGCAGCCCCAGCAGGGTCCGACAGGCGCGAGAGACCCAGTACTTC; cdr3_aa: CASSPSRVRQARETQYF
d_call: TRBD1; clone_size: -; j_call: TRBJ1-1; cdr3_length: 14; v_call: TRBV7-3; cdr3_nt: TGTGCCAGCAGCTTAAGAGGGGGCGAAACTGAAGCTTTCTTT; cdr3_aa: CASSLRGGETEAFF
d_call: TRBD1; clone_size: -; j_call: TRBJ2-2; cdr3_length: 14; v_call: TRBV19; cdr3_nt: TGTGCCAGTAGTATGACAGGGGGCACCGGGGAGCTGTTTTTT; cdr3_aa: CASSMTGGTGELFF
d_call: -; clone_size: -; j_call: TRBJ1-1; cdr3_length: 13; v_call: TRBV29-1; cdr3_nt: TGCAGCGTTGAAGGGGGGCTTGACACTGAAGCTTTCTTT; cdr3_aa: CSVEGGLDTEAFF
d_call: -; clone_size: -; j_call: TRBJ1-2; cdr3_length: 13; v_call: TRBV20-1; cdr3_nt: TGCAGTGCTAGGGCGGGACATGTATTTGGCTACACCTTC; cdr3_aa: CSARAGHVFGYTF
d_call: -; clone_size: few; j_call: TRBJ2-2; cdr3_length: 14; v_call: TRBV7-2; cdr3_nt: TGTGCCAGCAGCTTACGAGGGGCGGTCGGGGAGCTGTGTTTT; cdr3_aa: CASSLRGAVGELCF
d_call: -; clone_size: few; j_call: TRBJ1-2; cdr3_length: 14; v_call: TRBV9; cdr3_nt: TGTGCCAGCAGCGCTCGACGGGAAAACTATGGCTACACCTTC; cdr3_aa: CASSARRENYGYTF
d_call: -; clone_size: many; j_call: TRBJ2-5; cdr3_length: 14; v_call: TRBV7-2; cdr3_nt: TGTGCCAGCAGCCGTCAGTCGGTCGGCGAGACCCAGTACTTC; cdr3_aa: CASSRQSVGETQYF
d_call: TRBD1; clone_size: few; j_call: TRBJ1-2; cdr3_length: 17; v_call: TRBV27; cdr3_nt: TGTGCCAGCAGTGCCCTGCCCGGGACAGTCAATAACTATGGCTACACCTTC; cdr3_aa: CASSALPGTVNNYGYTF
d_call: -; clone_size: many; j_call: TRBJ2-7; cdr3_length: 14; v_call: TRBV28; cdr3_nt: TGTGCCAGCAGTCATCTCCGGGGGACCAACGAGCAGTACTTC; cdr3_aa: CASSHLRGTNEQYF
d_call: TRBD2; clone_size: many; j_call: TRBJ2-7; cdr3_length: 14; v_call: TRBV20-1; cdr3_nt: TGCAGTGCAGATGAGCCGGGACTAGCTTACGAGCAGTACTTC; cdr3_aa: CSADEPGLAYEQYF
d_call: -; clone_size: few; j_call: TRBJ1-1; cdr3_length: 15; v_call: TRBV12-3/TRBV12-4; cdr3_nt: TGTGCCAGCAGCCGCGAAAAAAAGAAGAACACTGAAGCTTTCTTT; cdr3_aa: CASSREKKKNTEAFF
d_call: TRBD1; clone_size: many; j_call: TRBJ2-7; cdr3_length: 14; v_call: TRBV11-2; cdr3_nt: TGTGCCAGCACCCCGGGACAGATCTCCTACGAGCAGTACTTC; cdr3_aa: CASTPGQISYEQYF
d_call: -; clone_size: many; j_call: TRBJ2-7; cdr3_length: 14; v_call: TRBV12-3/TRBV12-4; cdr3_nt: TGTGCCAGCACCCCTGGGTGGGGAACCTACGAGCAGTACTTC; cdr3_aa: CASTPGWGTYEQYF
d_call: -; clone_size: many; j_call: TRBJ1-1; cdr3_length: 14; v_call: TRBV6-1; cdr3_nt: TGTGCCAGCAGTGATCTGCACAAGGACACTGAAGCTTTCTTT; cdr3_aa: CASSDLHKDTEAFF
d_call: -; clone_size: -; j_call: TRBJ2-2; cdr3_length: 14; v_call: TRBV2; cdr3_nt: TGTGCCAGCAAAAGGAACAACCCCACCGGGGAGCTGTTTTTT; cdr3_aa: CASKRNNPTGELFF
d_call: -; clone_size: many; j_call: TRBJ2-5; cdr3_length: 13; v_call: TRBV2; cdr3_nt: TGTGCCAGCAGTGGGACTATAGTAGAGACCCAGTACTTC; cdr3_aa: CASSGTIVETQYF
d_call: TRBD1; clone_size: -; j_call: TRBJ2-7; cdr3_length: 14; v_call: TRBV19; cdr3_nt: TGTGCCAGTAGTATCGACAGGGGCACCCTCGGGCAGTACTTC; cdr3_aa: CASSIDRGTLGQYF
d_call: TRBD1; clone_size: many; j_call: TRBJ1-1; cdr3_length: 18; v_call: TRBV4-3; cdr3_nt: TGCGCCAGCAGCCAACTTTTTCAGGGGACAGGGGTAGTCACTGAAGCTTTCTTT; cdr3_aa: CASSQLFQGTGVVTEAFF
d_call: TRBD1; clone_size: many; j_call: TRBJ1-1; cdr3_length: 18; v_call: TRBV24-1; cdr3_nt: TGTGCCACCAGTGATTCCCCGAGACGGGACAGGATGAACACTGAAGCTTTCTTT; cdr3_aa: CATSDSPRRDRMNTEAFF
d_call: TRBD1; clone_size: -; j_call: TRBJ2-5; cdr3_length: 14; v_call: TRBV18; cdr3_nt: TGTGCCAGCTCACGGACGACAGGGCTGGAGACCCAGTACTTC; cdr3_aa: CASSRTTGLETQYF
d_call: -; clone_size: many; j_call: TRBJ1-1; cdr3_length: 15; v_call: TRBV12-3/TRBV12-4; cdr3_nt: TGTGCCAGCAGTTTACGACAGGCGTTAAACACTGAAGCTTTCTTT; cdr3_aa: CASSLRQALNTEAFF
d_call: -; clone_size: -; j_call: TRBJ2-7; cdr3_length: 16; v_call: TRBV11-1; cdr3_nt: TGTGCCAGCAGCTTAGCGGCACAGGGTCGGCTCGACGAGCAGTACTTC; cdr3_aa: CASSLAAQGRLDEQYF
d_call: -; clone_size: many; j_call: TRBJ1-1; cdr3_length: 14; v_call: TRBV6-1; cdr3_nt: TGTGCCAGCAGTGAAATTGCAGGGGCTCGTGAAGCTTTCTTT; cdr3_aa: CASSEIAGAREAFF
d_call: -; clone_size: -; j_call: TRBJ2-5; cdr3_length: 14; v_call: TRBV2; cdr3_nt: TGTGCCAGCTGGTTTGGGGAAAACCAAGAGACCCAGTACTTC; cdr3_aa: CASWFGENQETQYF
d_call: -; clone_size: many; j_call: TRBJ1-1; cdr3_length: 12; v_call: TRBV12-3/TRBV12-4; cdr3_nt: TGTGCCAGCAGTTTCACTAGGGGATCAGCTTTCTTT; cdr3_aa: CASSFTRGSAFF
d_call: TRBD1; clone_size: many; j_call: TRBJ2-6; cdr3_length: 16; v_call: TRBV6-1; cdr3_nt: TGTGCCAGCAGTGGCGACAGGGGCACAGGGGCCAACGTCCTGACTTTC; cdr3_aa: CASSGDRGTGANVLTF
d_call: TRBD1; clone_size: -; j_call: TRBJ1-6; cdr3_length: 15; v_call: TRBV14; cdr3_nt: TGTGCCAGCAGCCAAGAACCCAGGGGGCATTCACCCCTCCACTTT; cdr3_aa: CASSQEPRGHSPLHF
d_call: TRBD1; clone_size: many; j_call: TRBJ1-2; cdr3_length: 16; v_call: TRBV2; cdr3_nt: TGTGCCAGCAGTGAAGGGGACAGGGTTTTTAACTATGGCTACACCTTC; cdr3_aa: CASSEGDRVFNYGYTF
d_call: TRBD1; clone_size: -; j_call: TRBJ2-5; cdr3_length: 17; v_call: TRBV11-1; cdr3_nt: TGTGCCAGCAGCCCCCCCGGGACAGGGGTTGTTCAGGTGACCCAGTACTTC; cdr3_aa: CASSPPGTGVVQVTQYF
d_call: TRBD1; clone_size: many; j_call: TRBJ2-3; cdr3_length: 15; v_call: TRBV27; cdr3_nt: TGTGCCAGCAGTTTGAGGACAGGGAGCACAGATACGCAGTATTTT; cdr3_aa: CASSLRTGSTDTQYF
d_call: TRBD1; clone_size: -; j_call: TRBJ2-2; cdr3_length: 15; v_call: TRBV12-3/TRBV12-4; cdr3_nt: TGTGCCAGCAATTCGGAGGACAGGTCCTCCGGGGAGCTGTTTTTT; cdr3_aa: CASNSEDRSSGELFF
d_call: -; clone_size: many; j_call: TRBJ2-5; cdr3_length: 14; v_call: TRBV28; cdr3_nt: TGTGCCAGCAGTCTACCCAACAGTTTCAAGACCCAGTACTTC; cdr3_aa: CASSLPNSFKTQYF
d_call: TRBD1; clone_size: many; j_call: TRBJ2-7; cdr3_length: 17; v_call: TRBV20-1; cdr3_nt: TGCAGTGCTATCCCGACCCAGGGACAGGGGTTATCCTACGAGCAGTACTTC; cdr3_aa: CSAIPTQGQGLSYEQYF
d_call: -; clone_size: -; j_call: TRBJ2-7; cdr3_length: 13; v_call: TRBV7-3; cdr3_nt: TGTGCCAGCAGCTTTTCCGCAGGTTCCCCGCAGTACTTC; cdr3_aa: CASSFSAGSPQYF
d_call: -; clone_size: few; j_call: TRBJ1-1; cdr3_length: 13; v_call: TRBV12-3/TRBV12-4; cdr3_nt: TGTGCCAGCAGTTTGACAGGATCTGCTGAAGCTTTCTTT; cdr3_aa: CASSLTGSAEAFF
d_call: -; clone_size: -; j_call: TRBJ2-5; cdr3_length: 13; v_call: TRBV9; cdr3_nt: TGTGCCAGCAGCCCCCTCTCCCAAGAGACCCAGTACTTC; cdr3_aa: CASSPLSQETQYF
d_call: -; clone_size: many; j_call: TRBJ1-2; cdr3_length: 14; v_call: TRBV6-5; cdr3_nt: TGTGCCAGCAGTTACTCGGAGTCAGACTATGGCTACACCTTC; cdr3_aa: CASSYSESDYGYTF
d_call: -; clone_size: many; j_call: TRBJ1-1; cdr3_length: 15; v_call: TRBV6-1; cdr3_nt: TGTGCCAGCAGTGAAGCCCACGGACAGTCACGTAAAGCTTTCTTT; cdr3_aa: CASSEAHGQSRKAFF